The clone carrying this T cell receptor beta chain was detected ten times or more. Its specificity is unknown. The entry originates in a study of read filtering for tumor transcriptome and immune sequencing. At the level of the study: DNase treatment preceded whole-transcriptome library preparation. General observations from the study: Correlation between methods rose after single-read clonotypes were removed. Sorted CD138-negative bone marrow cells were not purified T cells. Even smaller IR-seq throughput identified most shared clonotypes.

Molecular barcoded adaptors covering alpha/delta and beta/gamma chains were used on about 390 ng RNA. TCRdb called the reads again in MiXCR, with one record for every CDR3 protein. The sample records around 140,000 distinct CDR3 sequences, less than 15% being singletons. Germline V CDR1 and CDR2: MGHDK, SYGVNS. The ends were cut back, 3 bases at V and 3 bases at J, with 15 bases in the middle. CDR3 length equals 15 residues. The source is a donor aged 40 or older with multiple myeloma. The sequenced material came from a population of CD138-negative cells sorted from bone marrow. V usage is TRBV25-1 and J usage is TRBJ2-7; D unclear. The CDR3 coding sequence is TGTGCCAGCAGTGACCCTGGGAACACAGTCTACGAGCAGTACTTC. Encoded protein: CASSDPGNTVYEQYF.